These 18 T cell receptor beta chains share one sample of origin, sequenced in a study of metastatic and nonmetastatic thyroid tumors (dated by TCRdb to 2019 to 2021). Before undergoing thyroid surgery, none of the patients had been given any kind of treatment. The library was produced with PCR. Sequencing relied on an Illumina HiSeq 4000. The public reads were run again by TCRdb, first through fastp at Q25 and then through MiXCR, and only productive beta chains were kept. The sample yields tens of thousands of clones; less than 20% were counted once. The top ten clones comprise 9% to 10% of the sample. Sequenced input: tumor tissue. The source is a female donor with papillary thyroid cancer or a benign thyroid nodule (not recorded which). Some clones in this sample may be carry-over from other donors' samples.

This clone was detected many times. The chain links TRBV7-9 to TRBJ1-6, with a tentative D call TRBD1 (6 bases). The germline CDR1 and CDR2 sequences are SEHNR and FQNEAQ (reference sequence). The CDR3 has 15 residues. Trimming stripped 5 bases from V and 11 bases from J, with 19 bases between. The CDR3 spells CASSLGGRRLPPLHF. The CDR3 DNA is TGTGCCAGCAGCCTGGGGGGGCGCCGTCTCCCACCCCTCCACTTT.

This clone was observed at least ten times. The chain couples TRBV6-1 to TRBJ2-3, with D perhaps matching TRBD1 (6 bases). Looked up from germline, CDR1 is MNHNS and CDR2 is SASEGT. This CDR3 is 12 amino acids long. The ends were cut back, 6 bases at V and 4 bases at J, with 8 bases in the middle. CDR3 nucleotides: TGTGCCAGCAGCTCAGGGGCAGATACGCAGTATTTT. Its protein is CASSSGADTQYF.

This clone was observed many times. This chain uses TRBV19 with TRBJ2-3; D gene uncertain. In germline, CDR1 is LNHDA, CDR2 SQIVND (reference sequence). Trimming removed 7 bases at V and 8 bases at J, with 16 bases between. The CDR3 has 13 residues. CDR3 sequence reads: CASTTLDRRTQYF. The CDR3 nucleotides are TGTGCCAGTACCACCCTGGACCGCCGTACGCAGTATTTT.

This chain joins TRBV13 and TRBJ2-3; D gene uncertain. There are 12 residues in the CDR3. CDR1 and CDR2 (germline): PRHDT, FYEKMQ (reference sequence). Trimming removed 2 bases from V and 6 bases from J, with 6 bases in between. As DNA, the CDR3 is TGTGCCAGCAGCTTAACTGCGGATACGCAGTATTTT. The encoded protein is CASSLTADTQYF.

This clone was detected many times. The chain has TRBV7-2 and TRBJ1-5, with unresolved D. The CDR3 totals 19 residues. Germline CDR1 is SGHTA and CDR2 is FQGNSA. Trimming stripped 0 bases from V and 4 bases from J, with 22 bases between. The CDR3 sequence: CASSLAFVGRQRGNQPQHF. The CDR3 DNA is TGTGCCAGCAGCTTAGCATTCGTTGGCAGGCAGCGGGGAAATCAGCCCCAGCATTTT.

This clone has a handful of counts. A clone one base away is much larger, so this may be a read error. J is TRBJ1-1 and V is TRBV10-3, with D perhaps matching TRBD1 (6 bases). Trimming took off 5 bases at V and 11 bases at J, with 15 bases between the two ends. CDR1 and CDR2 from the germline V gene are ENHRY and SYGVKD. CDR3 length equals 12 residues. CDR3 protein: CAISSHQGFAFF. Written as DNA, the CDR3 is TGTGCCATCAGTTCCCATCAGGGGTTTGCTTTCTTT.

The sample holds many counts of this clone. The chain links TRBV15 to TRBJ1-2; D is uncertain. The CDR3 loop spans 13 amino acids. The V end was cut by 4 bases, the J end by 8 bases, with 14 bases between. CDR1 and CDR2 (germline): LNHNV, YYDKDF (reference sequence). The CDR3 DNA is TGTGCCACCAGCACGCACAACCTGGAAGGCTACACCTTC. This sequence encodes CATSTHNLEGYTF.

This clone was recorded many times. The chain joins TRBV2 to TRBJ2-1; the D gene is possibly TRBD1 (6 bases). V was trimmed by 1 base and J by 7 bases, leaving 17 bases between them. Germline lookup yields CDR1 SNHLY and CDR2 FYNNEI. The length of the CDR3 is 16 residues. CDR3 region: CASSEEGWQGKNEQFF. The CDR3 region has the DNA TGTGCCAGCAGTGAAGAAGGGTGGCAGGGGAAGAATGAGCAGTTCTTC.

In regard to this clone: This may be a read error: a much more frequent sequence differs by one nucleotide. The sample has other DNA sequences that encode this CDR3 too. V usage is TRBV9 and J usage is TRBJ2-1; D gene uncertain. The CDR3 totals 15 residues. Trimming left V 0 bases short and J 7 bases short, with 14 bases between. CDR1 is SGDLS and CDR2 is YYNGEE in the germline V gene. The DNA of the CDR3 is TGTGCCAGCAGCGTAGACACGGGCTACGTAAATGAGCAGTTCTTC. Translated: CASSVDTGYVNEQFF.

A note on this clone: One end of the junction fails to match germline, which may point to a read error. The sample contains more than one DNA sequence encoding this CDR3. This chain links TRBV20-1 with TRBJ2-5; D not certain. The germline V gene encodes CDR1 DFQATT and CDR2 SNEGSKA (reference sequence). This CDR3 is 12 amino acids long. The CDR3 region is CSARLREETQYF. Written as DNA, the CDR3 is TGCAGTGCAAGACTGCGAGAGGAGACACAGTACTTC.

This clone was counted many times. Written as DNA, the CDR3 is TGCAGTGCTATCGTACCCCGATTTCTTGTTGGTACGCAGTATTTT. Amino acid sequence: CSAIVPRFLVGTQYF. The chain uses TRBV20-1 and TRBJ2-3; no clear D. The CDR3 is made up of 15 amino acids. Germline values: CDR1 DFQATT, CDR2 SNEGSKA (reference sequence). Trimming shortened V by 4 bases and J by 8 bases, and 22 bases separated the two germline ends.

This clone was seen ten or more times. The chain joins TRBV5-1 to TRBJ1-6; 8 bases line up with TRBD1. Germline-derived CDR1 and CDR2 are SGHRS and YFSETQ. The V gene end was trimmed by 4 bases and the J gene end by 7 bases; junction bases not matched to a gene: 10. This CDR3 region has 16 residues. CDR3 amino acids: CASSRGQAGMNSPLHF. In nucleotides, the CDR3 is TGCGCCAGCAGCCGGGGACAGGCCGGGATGAATTCACCCCTCCACTTT.

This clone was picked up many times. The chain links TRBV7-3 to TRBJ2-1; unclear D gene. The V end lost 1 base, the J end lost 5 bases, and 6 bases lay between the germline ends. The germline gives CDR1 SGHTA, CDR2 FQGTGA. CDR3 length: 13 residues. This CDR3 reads CASSLSPNNEQFF. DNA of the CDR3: TGTGCCAGCAGCTTAAGTCCCAACAATGAGCAGTTCTTC.

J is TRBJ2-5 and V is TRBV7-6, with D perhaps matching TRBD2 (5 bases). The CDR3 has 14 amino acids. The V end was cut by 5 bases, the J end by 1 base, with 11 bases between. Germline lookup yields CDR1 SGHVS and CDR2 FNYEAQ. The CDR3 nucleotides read TGTGCCAGCAGCCCCCGGGGTACCCAAGAGACCCAGTACTTC. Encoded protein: CASSPRGTQETQYF.

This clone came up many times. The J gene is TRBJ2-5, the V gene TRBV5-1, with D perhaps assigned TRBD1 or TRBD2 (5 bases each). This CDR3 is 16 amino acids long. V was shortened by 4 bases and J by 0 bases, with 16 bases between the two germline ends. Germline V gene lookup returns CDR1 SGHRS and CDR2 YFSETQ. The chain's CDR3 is CASSPGALVYQETQYF. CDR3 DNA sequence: TGCGCCAGCAGCCCCGGGGCTTTGGTGTACCAAGAGACCCAGTACTTC.

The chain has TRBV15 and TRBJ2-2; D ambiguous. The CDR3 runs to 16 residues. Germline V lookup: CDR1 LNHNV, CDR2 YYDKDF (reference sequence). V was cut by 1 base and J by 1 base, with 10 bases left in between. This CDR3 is CATSRVHLLNTGELFF. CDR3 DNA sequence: TGTGCCACCAGCAGAGTTCATCTCCTGAACACCGGGGAGCTGTTTTTT. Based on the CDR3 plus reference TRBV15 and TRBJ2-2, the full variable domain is DAMVIQNPRYQVTQFGKPVTLSCSQTLNHNVMYWYQQKSSQAPKLLFHYYDKDFNNEADTPDNFQSRRPNTSFCFLDIRSPGLGDTAMYLCATSRVHLLNTGELFFGEGSRLTVL.

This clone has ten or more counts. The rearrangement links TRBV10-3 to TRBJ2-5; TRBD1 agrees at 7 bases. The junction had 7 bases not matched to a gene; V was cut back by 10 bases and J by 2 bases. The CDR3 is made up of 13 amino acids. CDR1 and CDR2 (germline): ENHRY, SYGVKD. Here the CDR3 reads CATTGQIQETQYF. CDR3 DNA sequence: TGTGCCACAACGGGACAGATTCAAGAGACCCAGTACTTC.

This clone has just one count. The CDR3 protein is CAISTGLLKGEQYF. As DNA, the CDR3 is TGTGCCATTAGCACGGGCCTACTGAAAGGGGAGCAGTACTTC. This chain joins TRBV11-2 and TRBJ2-7; D is undetermined. There are 14 residues in the CDR3. Per germline, CDR1 SGHAT and CDR2 FQNNGV. Between the trimmed V and J ends, which lost 10 bases and 7 bases, there was a span of 23 bases.